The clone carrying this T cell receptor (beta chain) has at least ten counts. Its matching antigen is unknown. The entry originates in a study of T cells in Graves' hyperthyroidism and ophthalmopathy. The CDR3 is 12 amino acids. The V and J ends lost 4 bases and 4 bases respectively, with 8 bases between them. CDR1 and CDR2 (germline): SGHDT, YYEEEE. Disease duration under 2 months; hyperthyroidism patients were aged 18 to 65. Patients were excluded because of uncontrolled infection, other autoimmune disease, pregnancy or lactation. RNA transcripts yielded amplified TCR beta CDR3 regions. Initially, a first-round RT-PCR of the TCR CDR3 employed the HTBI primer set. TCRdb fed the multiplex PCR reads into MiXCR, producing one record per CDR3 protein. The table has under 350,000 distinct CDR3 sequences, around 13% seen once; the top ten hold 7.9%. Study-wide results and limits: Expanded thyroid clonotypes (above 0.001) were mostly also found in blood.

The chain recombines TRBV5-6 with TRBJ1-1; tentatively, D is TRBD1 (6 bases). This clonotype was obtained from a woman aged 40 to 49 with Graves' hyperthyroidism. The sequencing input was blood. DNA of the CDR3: TGTGCCAGCAGCCGGACAGCCACTGAAGCTTTCTTT. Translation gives CASSRTATEAFF.